One sample yielded the 24 T cell receptor beta chains listed below, sequenced in a study of cytomegalovirus exposure and HLA in healthy donors. Data came from immunoSEQ multiplex PCR; TCRdb stores just in-frame clones and leaves some out. The sample includes about 60,000 clones, 90% of them seen just once. Sequencing was carried out using PBMCs. These TCRs come from a man aged 18 to 29 in good health and CMV-seronegative.

The rearrangement links TRBV12-5 to TRBJ2-6; D gene unclear. Germline V gene data show CDR1 as LGHNT and CDR2 as FRNRAP. There are 16 residues in the CDR3. Trimming cost V 1 base and J 1 base, with 8 bases left between them. The CDR3 spells CASGLGIASGANVLTF. CDR3 nucleotides: TGTGCTAGTGGTTTGGGAATCGCGTCTGGGGCCAACGTCCTGACTTTC.

The gene calls are TRBV27 and TRBJ1-5, with 7 bases identical to TRBD1. Germline CDR1 reads MNHEY; CDR2 reads SMNVEV (reference sequence). The CDR3 is 15 amino acids. Trimming at V came to 3 bases and at J to 8 bases, leaving 10 bases not matched to a gene. The CDR3 sequence: CASSLTGLGREPQHF. Here the CDR3 DNA reads TGTGCCAGCAGTTTGACAGGGCTGGGCCGGGAGCCCCAGCATTTT.

This sequence joins TRBV27 and TRBJ2-1; 13 positions agree with TRBD2. This CDR3 is built from 15 residues. CDR1 MNHEY and CDR2 SMNVEV come from the germline V gene (reference sequence). Trimming removed 2 bases from V and 7 bases from J; junction bases left unmatched: 2. CDR3 residues: CASSLETSGRNEQFF. Written as DNA, the CDR3 is TGTGCCAGCAGTTTAGAGACTAGCGGGAGGAATGAGCAGTTCTTC.

V and J are TRBV27 and TRBJ2-1; D perhaps matches TRBD2 (5 bases). Deletions cut 5 bases from V and 4 bases from J, with 9 bases between. The CDR3 is made up of 13 amino acids. Per the germline V gene, CDR1 is MNHEY and CDR2 is SMNVEV (reference sequence). Written as DNA, the CDR3 is TGTGCCAGCAGTCCCCGGGGATACAATGAGCAGTTCTTC. This translates into CASSPRGYNEQFF.

The rearrangement uses TRBV9 and TRBJ2-3; D may be TRBD2 (5 bases). The V end lost 0 bases, the J end lost 4 bases, and 15 bases lay between the germline ends. The germline gives CDR1 SGDLS, CDR2 YYNGEE. This CDR3 has 16 amino acids. DNA for the CDR3: TGTGCCAGCAGCGTAGAGGTAACTGGGAGAGCAGATACGCAGTATTTT. This encodes CASSVEVTGRADTQYF.

The chain carries TRBV7-9 and TRBJ2-1, with 7 bases lining up with TRBD2. J gave up 2 bases and V 4 bases, and 5 bases lay outside the gene matches. The CDR3 is 15 residues long. CDR1 and CDR2 from the germline V gene are SEHNR and FQNEAQ (reference sequence). CDR3 bases: TGTGCCAGCAGCTCCGGGGGGACTACCTACAATGAGCAGTTCTTC. Protein sequence: CASSSGGTTYNEQFF.

This clone was observed once. The genes are TRBV7-9 and TRBJ2-3; TRBD1 is a possible D gene (5 bases). Trimming cost V 3 bases and J 6 bases, with 13 bases left between them. The germline V gene has CDR1 SEHNR and CDR2 FQNEAQ (reference sequence). This CDR3 is 14 amino acids long. CDR3 sequence reads: CASSLIDSLDTQYF. The CDR3 bases are TGTGCCAGCAGCTTGATAGACAGCCTTGATACGCAGTATTTT.

The V and J genes are TRBV29-1 and TRBJ2-7; D might be TRBD1 (6 bases). The V gene lost 0 bases and the J gene lost 7 bases, with 13 bases spanning the gap. The CDR3 consists of 13 residues. Germline lookup yields CDR1 SQVTM and CDR2 ANQGSEA. In DNA form, the CDR3 reads TGCAGCGTTGAAGAACAGGGACCCACGGAGCAGTACTTC. It codes for CSVEEQGPTEQYF.

The genes are TRBV5-1 and TRBJ1-2; D is ambiguous. V lost 6 bases to trimming and J lost 0 bases, with 18 bases between them. The CDR3 runs to 16 residues. Germline V gives CDR1 SGHRS, CDR2 YFSETQ. The CDR3 sequence is CASMLEPLASNYGYTF. The CDR3 nucleotides read TGCGCCAGCATGCTGGAGCCACTTGCGTCTAACTATGGCTACACCTTC.

This clone was recorded only once. The chain has TRBV19 and TRBJ2-7; 10 positions agree with TRBD1. Germline V CDR1 and CDR2: LNHDA, SQIVND (reference sequence). There are 15 residues in the CDR3. The J segment lost 3 bases and the V segment lost 10 bases, leaving 12 bases of the junction unmatched. The CDR3 loop reads CATAKDGTGVYEQYF. CDR3 DNA: TGTGCCACCGCAAAGGATGGGACAGGGGTCTACGAGCAGTACTTC.

The rearrangement joins TRBV2 to TRBJ1-2; D unclear. The V end was cut by 3 bases, the J end by 1 base, with 12 bases between. Germline assignment: CDR1 SNHLY and CDR2 FYNNEI. The CDR3 covers 15 residues. The DNA of the CDR3 is TGTGCCAGCAGTGATGCTAGGTTTTATAACTATGGCTACACCTTC. This translates into CASSDARFYNYGYTF.

V is TRBV25-1 and J is TRBJ2-1; 8 bases align to TRBD2. The germline V gene encodes CDR1 MGHDK and CDR2 SYGVNS. J was trimmed by 7 bases and V by 8 bases; bases with no gene match: 16. The CDR3 runs 16 residues. The CDR3 here is CASGVLADLGRNEQFF. The CDR3 DNA follows: TGTGCCAGCGGGGTACTAGCGGACCTAGGGAGGAATGAGCAGTTCTTC. Full variable domain (rest looked up from reference TRBV25-1 and TRBJ2-1): EADIYQTPRYLVIGTGKKITLECSQTMGHDKMYWYQQDPGMELHLIHYSYGVNSTEKGDLSSESTVSRIRTEHFPLTLESARPSHTSQYLCASGVLADLGRNEQFFGPGTRLTVL.

This clone showed up just a few times. The V call is TRBV27, the J call TRBJ2-1; 10 bases agree with TRBD2. This CDR3 region has 16 residues. V lost 7 bases, J lost 7 bases, and 13 bases stayed unmatched. Germline assignment: CDR1 MNHEY and CDR2 SMNVEV (reference sequence). The CDR3 loop is CASTLGDSGRRNEQFF. The CDR3 nucleotides are TGTGCCAGCACCCTAGGGGATAGCGGGAGGAGGAATGAGCAGTTCTTC.

The chain has TRBV5-1 and TRBJ1-1; D gene ambiguous. This CDR3 is 10 amino acids long. V gave up 4 bases and J gave up 8 bases, with 6 bases separating them. Germline CDR1 reads SGHRS; CDR2 reads YFSETQ. The CDR3 DNA reads TGCGCCAGCAGCGTAAAAGAAGCTTTCTTT. This gives the protein CASSVKEAFF.

The J gene is TRBJ2-1, the V gene TRBV5-1, with D unresolved. V was shortened by 5 bases and J by 0 bases, with 12 bases between the two germline ends. This CDR3 contains 15 residues. CDR1 SGHRS and CDR2 YFSETQ come from the germline V gene. The CDR3 coding sequence is TGCGCCAGCAGGAGCGAGGCCAGCTCCTACAATGAGCAGTTCTTC. Protein: CASRSEASSYNEQFF.

The chain couples TRBV29-1 to TRBJ2-7, with 13 bases matching TRBD2. Unmatched junction bases numbered 5, after V lost 0 bases and J lost 0 bases. Looked up from germline, CDR1 is SQVTM and CDR2 is ANQGSEA. The CDR3 is made up of 17 amino acids. The CDR3 protein is CSVEESGLAGVSYEQYF. CDR3 in DNA: TGCAGCGTTGAAGAGAGCGGACTAGCGGGAGTCTCCTACGAGCAGTACTTC.

This rearrangement joins TRBV28 to TRBJ2-4; weak D call: TRBD1 (5 bases). The length of the CDR3 is 14 residues. Germline V CDR1 and CDR2: MDHEN, SYDVKM. Trimming cost V 6 bases and J 5 bases, with 14 bases left between them. In DNA form, the CDR3 reads TGTGCCAGCAGCACAACAGGAGTCCAAAACATTCAGTACTTC. It encodes CASSTTGVQNIQYF.

The rearrangement joins TRBV9 to TRBJ2-5, with D possibly being TRBD1 (6 bases). The V and J ends lost 4 bases and 2 bases respectively, with 18 bases between them. Looked up from germline, CDR1 is SGDLS and CDR2 is YYNGEE. This CDR3 comprises 16 residues. CDR3 in amino acids: CASSLGTSTVQETQYF. The DNA for the CDR3 is TGTGCCAGCAGCCTAGGGACATCTACAGTGCAAGAGACCCAGTACTTC.

The chain joins TRBV7-9 to TRBJ1-2; TRBD1 might be the D (5 bases). Germline V gene sequence: CDR1 SEHNR, CDR2 FQNEAQ (reference sequence). The CDR3 spans 16 residues. V was pared by 5 bases and J by 5 bases, with 21 bases between. CDR3 DNA: TGTGCCAGCAGCAAGGACATTTTCCCGTGGTCTTATGGCTACACCTTC. Translation gives CASSKDIFPWSYGYTF. Together with reference TRBV7-9 and TRBJ1-2, the CDR3 gives the full variable domain: DTGVSQNPRHKITKRGQNVTFRCDPISEHNRLYWYRQTLGQGPEFLTYFQNEAQLEKSRLLSDRFSAERPKGSFSTLEIQRTEQGDSAMYLCASSKDIFPWSYGYTFGSGTRLTVV.

The V gene is TRBV5-1, the J gene TRBJ2-1; perhaps TRBD2 as D (5 bases). The germline gives CDR1 SGHRS, CDR2 YFSETQ. V lost 3 bases, J lost 8 bases, and 18 bases lay in between. The CDR3 is 15 amino acids. The CDR3 nucleotides read TGCGCCAGCAGCTCAGACTACCCCACTTTCCATGAGCAGTTCTTC. This encodes CASSSDYPTFHEQFF.

V gene TRBV14 combines with J gene TRBJ2-7, with 10 positions matching TRBD2. Germline loops: CDR1 SGHDN, CDR2 FVKESK. CDR3 size: 15 residues. Trimming at V came to 5 bases and at J to 5 bases, leaving 9 bases not matched to a gene. The CDR3 DNA reads TGTGCCAGCAGCGCCTTTTTGGGACTAGCGAACGAGCAGTACTTC. Translation gives CASSAFLGLANEQYF.

V gene TRBV9 combines with J gene TRBJ1-2; the match to TRBD1 covers 8 bases. The germline CDR1 and CDR2 sequences are SGDLS and YYNGEE. The CDR3 sequence is 13 residues long. V was clipped by 4 bases and J by 6 bases; unmatched bases: 5. This chain's CDR3 is CASSQDRGNGYTF. The DNA for the CDR3 is TGTGCCAGCAGCCAAGACAGGGGAAATGGCTACACCTTC. Supplemented by reference TRBV9 and TRBJ1-2, the full variable domain reads DSGVTQTPKHLITATGQRVTLRCSPRSGDLSVYWYQQSLDQGLQFLIQYYNGEERAKGNILERFSAQQFPDLHSELNLSSLELGDSALYFCASSQDRGNGYTFGSGTRLTVV.

This chain joins TRBV6-5 and TRBJ2-7; perhaps TRBD2 as D (5 bases). Germline CDR1 MNHEY, CDR2 SVGAGI. V was pared by 6 bases and J by 6 bases, with 21 bases between. There are 15 residues in the CDR3. Written as DNA, the CDR3 is TGTGCCAGCAGACGGCACACGAGGGAGAAGGGCGAGCAGTACTTC. Its protein is CASRRHTREKGEQYF.

This rearrangement joins TRBV13 to TRBJ2-3, with a tentative D call TRBD1 (5 bases). Trimming removed 5 bases at V and 4 bases at J, with 10 bases between. The germline CDR1 and CDR2 sequences are PRHDT and FYEKMQ (reference sequence). The CDR3 runs to 13 residues. CDR3 sequence reads: CASSLFRADTQYF. CDR3 coding DNA: TGTGCCAGCAGCCTTTTCAGGGCAGATACGCAGTATTTT.